A single sample gave rise to the 5 T cell receptor beta chains below, sequenced in a study of T cell changes during pregnancy in multiple sclerosis. Profiled with immunoSEQ multiplex PCR; TCRdb holds only in-frame clones, not every one. The data show tens of thousands of clones, 90% seen once. The sequenced sample was peripheral blood, obtained in the first trimester of pregnancy. These receptors were obtained from a female donor in good health, enrolled as a control in a pregnancy study.

This chain connects TRBV30 to TRBJ1-5, with a possible D match to TRBD1 (5 bases). Trimming removed 3 bases at V and 3 bases at J, with 15 bases between. The CDR3 is 15 residues long. Germline assignment: CDR1 GTSNPN and CDR2 SVGIG (reference sequence). CDR3 DNA sequence: TGTGCCTGGAGCCACAGGAGTAACAACAATCAGCCCCAGCATTTT. It translates to CAWSHRSNNNQPQHF.

This sequence joins TRBV9 and TRBJ1-2, with a possible D match to TRBD1 (5 bases). The V and J ends lost 4 bases and 3 bases respectively, with 10 bases between them. Germline V lookup: CDR1 SGDLS, CDR2 YYNGEE. CDR3 size: 13 residues. CDR3 in amino acids: CASSPTRDYGYTF. CDR3 nucleotides: TGTGCCAGCAGCCCTACCAGGGACTATGGCTACACCTTC.

This clone has a handful of counts. J is TRBJ1-2 and V is TRBV5-1; TRBD1 aligns across 11 bases. Germline V CDR1 and CDR2: SGHRS, YFSETQ. The CDR3 has 13 amino acids. V gave up 2 bases and J gave up 8 bases; unmatched junction bases: 2. This chain's CDR3 is CASSFGQGAGYTF. The CDR3 nucleotides are TGCGCCAGCAGCTTCGGACAGGGGGCAGGCTACACCTTC.

The V call is TRBV18, the J call TRBJ2-7; 10 nucleotides align to TRBD1. The CDR3 loop spans 14 amino acids. J was trimmed by 2 bases and V by 6 bases; bases with no gene match: 4. The V gene's germline CDR1 is KGHSH and CDR2 LQKENI. The chain's CDR3 is CASSPGTGAYEQYF. CDR3 DNA sequence: TGTGCCAGCTCTCCCGGGACAGGGGCCTACGAGCAGTACTTC. The whole variable domain, filled in from reference TRBV18 and TRBJ2-7, reads NAGVMQNPRHLVRRRGQEARLRCSPMKGHSHVYWYRQLPEEGLKFMVYLQKENIIDESGMPKERFSAEFPKEGPSILRIQQVVRGDSAAYFCASSPGTGAYEQYFGPGTRLTVT.

The CDR3 sequence is CASSLAPSTDTQYF. In DNA, the CDR3 is TGTGCCAGCAGCTTAGCCCCTAGCACAGATACGCAGTATTTT. The V call is TRBV11-3, the J call TRBJ2-3, with D hard to call. The CDR3 extends over 14 amino acids. CDR1 is SGHNT, CDR2 YENEEA, per germline. Trimming took 1 base from V and 0 from J, leaving 5 bases between them. Drawing the rest from reference TRBV11-3 and TRBJ2-3, the complete variable domain is EAGVVQSPRYKIIEKKQPVAFWCNPISGHNTLYWYLQNLGQGPELLIRYENEEAVDDSQLPKDRFSAERLKGVDSTLKIQPAELGDSAVYLCASSLAPSTDTQYFGPGTRLTVL.